A selection of T cell receptor beta chains follows, all from one sample in a study of regulatory T cells in long-lasting Graves disease. TCRdb processed the multiplex PCR reads anew with MiXCR; each CDR3 protein has one entry. The data show hundreds of thousands of distinct CDR3 sequences, 15% to 20% seen once. These data were also reused for a study on T cells in Graves' hyperthyroidism and ophthalmopathy.

Sequencing used peripheral blood mononuclear cells (PBMCs), obtained at new diagnosis, from a patient treated with antithyroid drugs. Receptor source: a man aged 18 to 30 with Graves disease. Each CDR3 is given without its conserved first and last residue. Expanded clones are given a class, and other clones once, few, many or no size at all.

>TRBV28|-|TRBJ1-1
VSSLGGGNTEAF
>TRBV6-2/TRBV6-3|few|TRBJ2-7
ASSPRLLAY
>TRBV2|many|TRBJ1-2
ASTRDRESANYGYT
>TRBV30|many|TRBJ2-1
AWSTTVEQF
>TRBV2|many|TRBJ2-1
ASSLGLGSF
>TRBV11-2|few|TRBJ1-2
ASRPIRDTGYGYT
>TRBV18|many|TRBJ2-3
ASSMGTGGTDTQY
>TRBV12-3/TRBV12-4|many|TRBJ2-7
ASSPGQNPYEQY
>TRBV20-1|-|TRBJ1-4
SARDFRGVGEKLF
>TRBV5-1|-|TRBJ2-7
ASSFERDPPPYEQY
>TRBV4-2|-|TRBJ1-5
ASSQDWATNQPQH
>TRBV28|many|TRBJ2-7
ASSSPGTPPEQY
>TRBV6-9|-|TRBJ1-5
ASSYRPDGNNQPQH
>TRBV5-1|few|TRBJ1-1
ASSGPGGPEAF
>TRBV18|few|TRBJ2-1
ASSPDSHEQF
>TRBV6-1|few|TRBJ1-1
ASSEFGGNTEAF
>TRBV3-1|many|TRBJ2-5
ASSQGRGETQY
>TRBV15|many|TRBJ2-7
ATAVRKRHEQY
>TRBV5-6|-|TRBJ1-1
ASSSLLGEFLAF
>TRBV19|-|TRBJ1-2
ASSSWSGTTNNYGYT
>TRBV5-1|few|TRBJ1-1
ASSWVGTTTRGTEAF
>TRBV27|many|TRBJ1-2
ASSRYRANYGYT
>TRBV7-9|-|TRBJ1-6
ASSLGRFTYNSPLH
>TRBV15|many|TRBJ2-7
ATSRDLGRTYEQY
>TRBV9|-|TRBJ1-3
ASSARGGRTGNTIY
>TRBV18|many|TRBJ1-4
ASSPGQINEKLF
>TRBV20-1|many|TRBJ2-3
SAIPTSGPGDTQY
>TRBV5-1|few|-
ASKGGAQSYEQY
>TRBV28|-|TRBJ2-2
ASGPGQGYTGELF
>TRBV11-2|-|-
ASRRGPRETQY
>TRBV5-6|-|TRBJ1-5
ASSPLAGVGQPQH
>TRBV2|many|TRBJ2-5
ASRRTGGEETQY
>TRBV12-3/TRBV12-4|many|TRBJ2-5
ASSLFRRETQY
>TRBV27|-|TRBJ2-7
ATSGDNSYEQY
>TRBV6-4|-|TRBJ1-4
ASSECGGEKLF
>TRBV20-1|many|TRBJ2-7
SAHTMDGSYEQY
>TRBV7-3|few|TRBJ1-2
ASSLRHQPGYT
>TRBV6-1|few|TRBJ2-2
ASSLITGDGRSPGELF
>TRBV5-1|-|TRBJ1-5
ASSFTGRTNQPQH
>TRBV5-1|many|TRBJ2-1
ASSSQGTSGRYARNEQF
>TRBV2|many|TRBJ2-1
ASRFGLAGDSNEQF
>TRBV30|few|TRBJ2-2
AWKRTGAGELF
>TRBV5-1|many|TRBJ2-5
ASSQYHRTPPQETQY
>TRBV5-1|many|TRBJ2-1
ASSLAGRNNEQF
>TRBV7-9|many|TRBJ2-7
ASSLARGEGEYGQYEQY
>TRBV10-3|few|TRBJ1-2
AISAWDRVNYGYT
>TRBV6-1|-|TRBJ1-4
ASSSGGSTNEKLF
>TRBV15|many|TRBJ1-1
ATSRERNMNTEAF